The rows below give T cell receptor beta chains drawn from one sample of a study of cytomegalovirus exposure and HLA in healthy donors. Profiling relied on immunoSEQ multiplex PCR, and the TCRdb table lists in-frame clones only, not all of them. The profile shows 100,000 to 150,000 clones, roughly 83% of them singletons. The sequencing input was PBMCs. The receptors here all came from a man aged 40-50 years in good health and CMV-seronegative. CDR3s include the opening cysteine and the closing phenylalanine or tryptophan. The D gene is left open where the match is weak. The size entry is marked missing in some rows and otherwise reads once, few, many or a size class.

j_gene: TRBJ2-7; v_gene: TRBV6-1; abundance: -; d_gene: TRBD2; CDR3nt: TGTGCCAGCAGTTTTAGCGGGAGGTCAGACGAGCAGTACTTC; CDR3aa: CASSFSGRSDEQYF
j_gene: TRBJ1-3; v_gene: TRBV30; abundance: -; d_gene: -; CDR3nt: TGTGCCTGGAGTGTAGGTAAACGCCGGAGCTCTGGAAACACCATATATTTT; CDR3aa: CAWSVGKRRSSGNTIYF
j_gene: TRBJ2-3; v_gene: TRBV4-2; abundance: -; d_gene: TRBD2; CDR3nt: TGTGCCAGCAGCCATCTAGCGGGTGAGGCAGATACGCAGTATTTT; CDR3aa: CASSHLAGEADTQYF
j_gene: TRBJ1-5; v_gene: TRBV19; abundance: few; d_gene: TRBD1; CDR3nt: TGTGCCAGTACCCTGGGACAGGTCCGCGGGCAGCCCCAGCATTTT; CDR3aa: CASTLGQVRGQPQHF
j_gene: TRBJ2-1; v_gene: TRBV19; abundance: once; d_gene: TRBD2; CDR3nt: TGTGCCAGTAGACTAGCGGGGGAGAGAATCTCCTACAATGAGCAGTTCTTC; CDR3aa: CASRLAGERISYNEQFF
j_gene: TRBJ2-7; v_gene: TRBV2; abundance: -; d_gene: TRBD2; CDR3nt: TGTGCCAGCAGTGACGGGGGGGACTCCTACGAGCAGTACTTC; CDR3aa: CASSDGGDSYEQYF
j_gene: TRBJ2-3; v_gene: TRBV5-5; abundance: -; d_gene: -; CDR3nt: TGTGCCAGCAGCGGTAGACTCACGCAGTATTTT; CDR3aa: CASSGRLTQYF
j_gene: TRBJ2-5; v_gene: TRBV30; abundance: -; d_gene: TRBD2; CDR3nt: TGTGCCTGGAGTTTACTAGCGGGAGCAGAGACCCAGTACTTC; CDR3aa: CAWSLLAGAETQYF
j_gene: TRBJ2-1; v_gene: TRBV5-4; abundance: -; d_gene: -; CDR3nt: TGTGCCAGCAGCTTTGGGAGTCGGTTTGGGGGGGCTTACAATGAGCAGTTCTTC; CDR3aa: CASSFGSRFGGAYNEQFF
j_gene: TRBJ2-4; v_gene: TRBV6-1; abundance: once; d_gene: TRBD1; CDR3nt: TGTGCCAGCAGTGAAGGGGGACAGCTAGCCAAAAACATTCAGTACTTC; CDR3aa: CASSEGGQLAKNIQYF
j_gene: TRBJ2-2; v_gene: TRBV7-2; abundance: -; d_gene: TRBD2; CDR3nt: TGTGCCAGCGGGACTAGCGGGGGGGCGATCACCGGGGAGCTGTTTTTT; CDR3aa: CASGTSGGAITGELFF
j_gene: TRBJ2-7; v_gene: TRBV6-1; abundance: -; d_gene: -; CDR3nt: TGTGCCAGCAGTGAACGGGGATCCTTATTC; CDR3aa: CASSERGSLF
j_gene: TRBJ1-4; v_gene: TRBV6-5; abundance: -; d_gene: TRBD1; CDR3nt: TGTGCCAGCAGTTTGAACAGGGGAGGTGAGAAACTGTTTTTT; CDR3aa: CASSLNRGGEKLFF
j_gene: TRBJ2-2; v_gene: TRBV10-3; abundance: -; d_gene: -; CDR3nt: TGTGCCATCAGTGAGTCCTTTTCGGGACTCGGGGAGCTGTTTTTT; CDR3aa: CAISESFSGLGELFF
j_gene: TRBJ2-1; v_gene: TRBV4-1; abundance: -; d_gene: -; CDR3nt: TGCGCCAGCAGCCACGTGGGGGCGCTCGGCAATGAGCAGTTCTTC; CDR3aa: CASSHVGALGNEQFF
j_gene: TRBJ1-2; v_gene: TRBV7-6; abundance: -; d_gene: -; CDR3nt: TGTGCCAGCAGCTTGGCCCACTGGCGGAAAGGTGGCTACACCTTC; CDR3aa: CASSLAHWRKGGYTF
j_gene: TRBJ1-2; v_gene: TRBV28; abundance: -; d_gene: -; CDR3nt: TGTGCCAGCAGTTTCCAATATCAGGGCTACACCTTC; CDR3aa: CASSFQYQGYTF
j_gene: TRBJ2-7; v_gene: TRBV5-4; abundance: once; d_gene: TRBD2; CDR3nt: TGTGCCAGCAGGACTAGCGGGAGTTCCTACGAGCAGTACTTC; CDR3aa: CASRTSGSSYEQYF
j_gene: TRBJ2-5; v_gene: TRBV11-2; abundance: -; d_gene: TRBD1; CDR3nt: TGTGCCAGCACAGACAGGGTGCTGGGGGAGACCCAGTACTTC; CDR3aa: CASTDRVLGETQYF
j_gene: TRBJ2-7; v_gene: TRBV30; abundance: -; d_gene: -; CDR3nt: TGTGCCTGGAGCCCGGGCTACGAGCAGTACTTC; CDR3aa: CAWSPGYEQYF
j_gene: TRBJ2-2; v_gene: TRBV27; abundance: few; d_gene: -; CDR3nt: TGTGCCAGCAGTTTAATTCGGGACGGGGAGCTGTTTTTT; CDR3aa: CASSLIRDGELFF
j_gene: TRBJ2-7; v_gene: TRBV18; abundance: -; d_gene: TRBD2; CDR3nt: TGTGCCAGCTCACCACGGGGCGGGAGGGAGGAGCAGTACTTC; CDR3aa: CASSPRGGREEQYF
j_gene: TRBJ2-1; v_gene: TRBV2; abundance: -; d_gene: -; CDR3nt: TGTGCCAGCAGTGAATGGGCAACCTACAATGAGCAGTTCTTC; CDR3aa: CASSEWATYNEQFF
j_gene: TRBJ1-1; v_gene: TRBV29-1; abundance: -; d_gene: -; CDR3nt: TGCAGCGTATTTGACGGGGGGACTGAAGCTTTCTTT; CDR3aa: CSVFDGGTEAFF
j_gene: TRBJ2-1; v_gene: TRBV19; abundance: -; d_gene: TRBD1; CDR3nt: TGTGCCAGTAGTATAGACCGGACAGGGGGTGGGAATGAGCAGTTCTTC; CDR3aa: CASSIDRTGGGNEQFF
j_gene: TRBJ2-1; v_gene: TRBV4-3; abundance: -; d_gene: TRBD2; CDR3nt: TGCGCCAGCAGCCAAGATCGGGCTAGCGGGGGGAATGAGCAGTTCTTC; CDR3aa: CASSQDRASGGNEQFF
j_gene: TRBJ1-5; v_gene: TRBV28; abundance: -; d_gene: -; CDR3nt: TGTGCCAGCAGTTACATGCAGCCCCAGCATTTT; CDR3aa: CASSYMQPQHF
j_gene: TRBJ1-5; v_gene: TRBV6-1; abundance: -; d_gene: TRBD1; CDR3nt: TGTGCCAGCAGTGAAGAATTAGGGACAGCCTTTAGCAATCAGCCCCAGCATTTT; CDR3aa: CASSEELGTAFSNQPQHF
j_gene: TRBJ2-7; v_gene: TRBV19; abundance: -; d_gene: TRBD1; CDR3nt: TGTGCCAGTAGCGAATACACTACCGGTGACAGGGCCAGGGACGAGCAGTACTTC; CDR3aa: CASSEYTTGDRARDEQYF
j_gene: TRBJ1-1; v_gene: TRBV27; abundance: -; d_gene: TRBD1; CDR3nt: TGTGCCAGCAGTCCCACAGGGGTGAACACTGAAGCTTTCTTT; CDR3aa: CASSPTGVNTEAFF
j_gene: TRBJ2-3; v_gene: TRBV7-4; abundance: -; d_gene: -; CDR3nt: TGTGCCAGCAGCAGTGGACAGTTCGGCACAGATACGCAGTATTTT; CDR3aa: CASSSGQFGTDTQYF
j_gene: TRBJ1-1; v_gene: TRBV28; abundance: -; d_gene: -; CDR3nt: TGTGCCACCTTTATGAACACTGAAGCTTTCTTT; CDR3aa: CATFMNTEAFF
j_gene: TRBJ2-3; v_gene: TRBV27; abundance: -; d_gene: -; CDR3nt: TGTGCCCAGGGGGGAACGCAGTATTTT; CDR3aa: CAQGGTQYF
j_gene: TRBJ2-6; v_gene: TRBV9; abundance: -; d_gene: -; CDR3nt: TGTGCCAGCAGGGACAGAGACTCTGGGGCCAACGTCCTGACTTTC; CDR3aa: CASRDRDSGANVLTF
j_gene: TRBJ2-1; v_gene: TRBV7-6; abundance: -; d_gene: TRBD2; CDR3nt: TGTGCCAGCAGCTCATTAGCGGGAGGGCCCTCTGTTAATGAGCAGTTCTTC; CDR3aa: CASSSLAGGPSVNEQFF
j_gene: TRBJ2-1; v_gene: TRBV5-1; abundance: -; d_gene: TRBD1; CDR3nt: TGCGCCAGCAGCTTGGGTGGGACAGGGGCGGGTGAGCAGTTCTTC; CDR3aa: CASSLGGTGAGEQFF